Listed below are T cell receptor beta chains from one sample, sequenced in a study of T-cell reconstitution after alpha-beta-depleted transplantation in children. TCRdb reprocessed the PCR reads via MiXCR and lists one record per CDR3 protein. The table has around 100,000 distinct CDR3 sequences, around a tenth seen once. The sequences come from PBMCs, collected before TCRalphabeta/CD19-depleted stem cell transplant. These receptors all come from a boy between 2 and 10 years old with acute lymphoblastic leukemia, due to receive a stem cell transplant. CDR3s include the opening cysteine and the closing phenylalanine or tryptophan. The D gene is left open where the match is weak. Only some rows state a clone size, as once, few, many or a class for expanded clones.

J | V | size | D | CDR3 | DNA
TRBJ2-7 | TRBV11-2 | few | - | CASSLAGTNYEQYF | TGTGCCAGCAGCTTAGCCGGGACAAATTACGAGCAGTACTTC
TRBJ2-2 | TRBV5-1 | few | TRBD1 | CASSFGQGRSTGELFF | TGCGCCAGCAGCTTCGGACAGGGTCGAAGCACCGGGGAGCTGTTTTTT
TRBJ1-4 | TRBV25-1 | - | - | CASSDASGSSLF | TGTGCCAGCAGTGACGCAAGCGGGTCCTCCCTTTTT
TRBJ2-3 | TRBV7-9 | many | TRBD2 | CASSLGTTVTDTQYF | TGTGCCAGCAGCTTGGGGACTACCGTCACAGATACGCAGTATTTT
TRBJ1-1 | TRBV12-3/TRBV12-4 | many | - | CATITQWNTEAFF | TGTGCCACCATTACCCAGTGGAACACTGAAGCTTTCTTT
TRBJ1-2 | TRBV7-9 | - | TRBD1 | CASSYGQGDYGYTF | TGTGCCAGCAGCTACGGACAGGGGGATTATGGCTACACCTTC
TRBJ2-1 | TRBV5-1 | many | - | CASSFLVAASYNEQFF | TGCGCCAGCAGCTTTTTGGTAGCGGCCTCCTACAATGAGCAGTTCTTC
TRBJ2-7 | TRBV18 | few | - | CASSPPGLASSYEQYF | TGTGCCAGCTCACCACCTGGGCTAGCGAGCTCCTACGAGCAGTACTTC
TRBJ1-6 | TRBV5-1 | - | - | CASSATGYNSPLHF | TGCGCCAGCAGCGCCACGGGGTATAATTCACCCCTCCACTTT
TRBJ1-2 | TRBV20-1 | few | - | CSARTDDNYGYTF | TGCAGTGCTAGGACCGATGATAACTATGGCTACACCTTC
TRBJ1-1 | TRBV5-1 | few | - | CASSSGVLGTEAFF | TGCGCCAGCAGCTCGGGGGTGTTAGGGACTGAAGCTTTCTTT
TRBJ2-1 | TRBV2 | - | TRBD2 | CASSVAGGVYNEQFF | TGTGCCAGCAGCGTAGCGGGAGGGGTCTACAATGAGCAGTTCTTC
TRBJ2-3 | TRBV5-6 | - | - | CASSQASEFRTDTQYF | TGTGCCAGCAGCCAAGCTAGCGAATTTCGCACAGATACGCAGTATTTT
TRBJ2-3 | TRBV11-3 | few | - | CASSPGGVGDTQYF | TGTGCCAGCAGCCCCGGGGGAGTTGGAGATACGCAGTATTTT
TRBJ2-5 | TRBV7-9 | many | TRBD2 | CASSRGVAGETQYF | TGTGCCAGCAGCCGCGGGGTAGCGGGGGAGACCCAGTACTTC
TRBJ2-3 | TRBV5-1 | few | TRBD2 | CASSSNSGITDTQYF | TGCGCCAGCAGCTCGAATAGCGGGATCACAGATACGCAGTATTTT
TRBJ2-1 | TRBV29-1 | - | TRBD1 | CSVEGATGGAISSYNEQFF | TGCAGCGTTGAAGGGGCGACAGGGGGCGCAATTAGCTCCTACAATGAGCAGTTCTTC
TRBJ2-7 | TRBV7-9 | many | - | CASSPPSGNGYEQYF | TGTGCCAGCAGCCCCCCTTCCGGGAATGGTTACGAGCAGTACTTC
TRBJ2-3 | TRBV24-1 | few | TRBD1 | CATSDRDRAVWGTQYF | TGTGCCACCAGTGATCGGGACAGGGCGGTGTGGGGTACGCAGTATTTT
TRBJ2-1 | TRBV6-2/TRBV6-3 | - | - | CASTRGGSPGEQFF | TGTGCCAGCACCCGTGGGGGGAGTCCGGGTGAGCAGTTCTTC
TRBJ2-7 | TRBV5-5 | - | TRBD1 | CASSPLGQGFYEQYF | TGTGCCAGCAGTCCCCTGGGACAGGGTTTCTACGAGCAGTACTTC
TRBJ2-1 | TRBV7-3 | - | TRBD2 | CASSLSSGSYNEQFF | TGTGCCAGCAGCTTAAGCAGCGGGAGCTACAATGAGCAGTTCTTC
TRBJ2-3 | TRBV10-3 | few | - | CATGTLSTDTQYF | TGTGCCACCGGGACACTGAGCACAGATACGCAGTATTTT
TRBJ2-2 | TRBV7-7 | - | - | CASSLSLSTGELFF | TGTGCCAGCAGCTTATCCTTGAGCACCGGGGAGCTGTTTTTT
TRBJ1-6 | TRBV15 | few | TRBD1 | CATSRGLTGVGSPLHF | TGTGCCACCAGCAGAGGGCTTACAGGGGTAGGTTCACCCCTCCACTTT
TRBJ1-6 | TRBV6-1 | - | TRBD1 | CASNHGTGNSPLHF | TGTGCCAGCAACCACGGGACAGGCAATTCACCCCTCCACTTT
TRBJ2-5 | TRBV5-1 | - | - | CASSQTGGSLETQYF | TGCGCCAGCAGCCAGACAGGAGGGTCCTTGGAGACCCAGTACTTC
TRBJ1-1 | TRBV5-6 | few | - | CASSLQSGFVKMNTEAFF | TGTGCCAGCAGCTTGCAGTCGGGGTTCGTGAAGATGAACACTGAAGCTTTCTTT
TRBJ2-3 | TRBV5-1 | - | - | CASSPVAGDTQYF | TGCGCCAGCAGCCCTGTAGCCGGTGATACGCAGTATTTT
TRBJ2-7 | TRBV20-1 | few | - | CSASGPAAYEQYF | TGCAGTGCTTCCGGACCGGCCGCCTACGAGCAGTACTTC
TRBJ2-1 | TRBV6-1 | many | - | CASTRSENSYNEQFF | TGTGCCAGTACCCGTTCCGAAAACTCCTACAATGAGCAGTTCTTC
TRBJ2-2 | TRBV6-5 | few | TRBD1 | CASSLATGVGTGELFF | TGTGCCAGCAGTCTTGCGACAGGGGTCGGCACCGGGGAGCTGTTTTTT
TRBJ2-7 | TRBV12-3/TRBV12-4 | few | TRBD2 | CASNPRFGGLEGYEQYF | TGTGCCAGCAATCCTCGATTCGGGGGACTAGAAGGTTACGAGCAGTACTTC